This TCR beta chain was observed in a study of cytomegalovirus exposure and HLA in healthy donors. Findings and limits, study-wide: Reports credit the classifier with highly specific, highly sensitive diagnosis of cytomegalovirus status.

Of note for this clone: Antigen unknown.

The length of the CDR3 is 15 residues. V lost 0 bases to trimming and J lost 2 bases; unmatched junction nucleotides: 5. Germline CDR1 and CDR2: SGHRS and YFSETQ. 60 Vbeta and 13 Jbeta primers were used in PCR. The repertoire was sequenced with immunoSEQ multiplex PCR; TCRdb's copy has only in-frame clones and lacks some. The repertoire holds a few hundred thousand clones, with around 80% as singletons. Sequenced: PBMCs. This receptor was obtained from a man in his forties or fifties in good health and CMV-seronegative. The V gene is TRBV5-1, the J gene TRBJ2-7; TRBD2 aligns across 7 bases. CDR3 loop: CASSLDLAVAYEQYF. The CDR3 coding sequence is TGCGCCAGCAGCTTGGATCTAGCGGTAGCCTACGAGCAGTACTTC.